The present T cell receptor (beta chain) was sequenced within a study of T cell clonality in common variable immunodeficiency. Ten or more counts support this clone. The CDR3 goes on 3 residues after the read ends, and that part is filled in from the germline J gene. Libraries were prepared by immunoSEQ multiplex PCR; TCRdb keeps only in-frame clonotypes and omits some of them. There are tens of thousands of clones in the sample, none observed a single time. Germline values: CDR1 SEHNR, CDR2 FQNEAQ (reference sequence). This CDR3 comprises 14 residues. Trimming cost V 5 bases and J 6 bases; bases outside gene matches: 6.

The rearrangement uses TRBV7-9 and TRBJ1-1; 10 bases agree with TRBD1. The TCR sequence derives from a person aged 18 to 70 in good health. What was sequenced was peripheral blood mononuclear cells. The CDR3 reads CASSVGQGSAEAFF. The sequenced part of the CDR3 DNA is TGTGCCAGCAGCGTGGGACAGGGGTCGGCTGAA.